This T cell receptor beta chain comes out of a study of T cells after yellow fever vaccination. TCRdb processed the 5' RACE reads anew with MiXCR; each CDR3 protein has one entry. In the table there are about 340,000 distinct CDR3 sequences, under 15% of which are singletons. CDR1 and CDR2 from the germline V gene are KGHSH and LQKENI. The CDR3 consists of 15 residues. V lost 6 bases, J lost 4 bases, and 17 bases lay in between. Study-wide results and limits: FACS-sorted repertoires might harbor abundant contaminating clonotypes from the bulk population.

As to this clonotype: Its antigen is undetermined.

This sequence joins TRBV18 and TRBJ2-3, with D perhaps matching TRBD2 (6 bases). The sequenced sample was CD4+ T cells sorted from PBMCs, obtained 15 days after the yellow fever booster vaccination. The sequence derives from a man aged 18 to 29 who received the YFV17D yellow fever vaccine. CDR3 sequence (DNA): TGTGCCAGCTCTCCGCGCGGAGGGGTGGCAGATACGCAGTATTTT. It codes for CASSPRGGVADTQYF.